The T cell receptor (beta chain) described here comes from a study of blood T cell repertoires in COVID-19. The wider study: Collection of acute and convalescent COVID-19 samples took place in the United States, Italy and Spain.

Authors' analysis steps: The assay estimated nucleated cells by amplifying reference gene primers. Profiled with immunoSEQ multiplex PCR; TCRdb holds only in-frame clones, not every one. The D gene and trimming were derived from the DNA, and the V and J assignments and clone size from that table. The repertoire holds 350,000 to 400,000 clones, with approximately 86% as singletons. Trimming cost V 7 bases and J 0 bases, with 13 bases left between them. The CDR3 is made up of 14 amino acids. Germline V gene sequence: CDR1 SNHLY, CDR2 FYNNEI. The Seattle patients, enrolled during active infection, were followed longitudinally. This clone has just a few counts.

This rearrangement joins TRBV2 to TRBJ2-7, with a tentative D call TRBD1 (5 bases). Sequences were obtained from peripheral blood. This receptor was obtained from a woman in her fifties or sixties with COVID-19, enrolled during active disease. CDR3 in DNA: TGTGCCAGCAAGGAAGGGGATTACTCCTACGAGCAGTACTTC. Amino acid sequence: CASKEGDYSYEQYF. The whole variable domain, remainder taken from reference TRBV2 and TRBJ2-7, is EPEVTQTPSHQVTQMGQEVILRCVPISNHLYFYWYRQILGQKVEFLVSFYNNEISEKSEIFDDQFSVERPDGSNFTLKIRSTKLEDSAMYFCASKEGDYSYEQYFGPGTRLTVT.